The 17 T cell receptor beta chains reported below all come from one sample, sequenced in a study of tumor-infiltrating lymphocytes in primary liver carcinoma. Total RNA amounting to roughly 450 ng was the source from which TCR beta cDNA was made with a constant-region primer. For TCR beta, libraries were produced by three nested multiplex PCR rounds using slightly modified ARM-PCR. Investigators reported that the first two PCR rounds, at 10 cycles each, used TRBV1-TRBV30 forward primers with a C-beta reverse primer. Each CDR3 protein gets one entry after TCRdb re-called the multiplex PCR reads with MiXCR. The sample holds some 21,000 distinct CDR3 sequences, about three quarters seen once. Both RNA and DNA were isolated together from about 20-30 mg of bulk tissue that had not been sorted. Sequencing used liver tumor tissue from sampling region 1. Subset here: tumor region T1, superior pole. The receptors come from a woman aged 25 to 39 with primary liver carcinoma and hepatitis B virus infection.

The V call is TRBV19, the J call TRBJ2-7; 7 nucleotides align to TRBD1. Germline loops: CDR1 LNHDA, CDR2 SQIVND (reference sequence). After removal of 4 bases from V and 4 bases from J, the junction contained 13 bases not matched to a gene. The CDR3 is 16 residues long. This CDR3 is CASSKPSGTAIYEQYF. CDR3 sequence (DNA): TGTGCCAGTAGTAAACCCTCCGGGACAGCGATTTACGAGCAGTACTTC.

Regarding this clonotype: A read error may account for a junction end that differs from germline. The chain links TRBV5-1 to TRBJ2-1, with a tentative D call TRBD2 (6 bases). The CDR3 is 17 amino acids. Germline assignment: CDR1 SGHRS and CDR2 YFSETQ. CDR3 amino acids: CTSRWGAGYSTYNEQFF. Written as DNA, the CDR3 is TGCACCAGCAGATGGGGCGCGGGATACTCAACCTACAATGAGCAGTTCTTC. The full variable domain, with the rest looked up from reference TRBV5-1 and TRBJ2-1, is KAGVTQTPRYLIKTRGQQVTLSCSPISGHRSVSWYQQTPGQGLQFLFEYFSETQRNKGNFPGRFSGRQFSNSRSEMNVSTLELGDSALYLCTSRWGAGYSTYNEQFFGPGTRLTVL.

For this clonotype: One junction end disagrees with the germline gene, perhaps due to a read error. This chain connects TRBV5-4 to TRBJ1-5, with a weak D call TRBD1 (5 bases). The CDR3 spans 16 residues. CDR1 and CDR2 (germline): SGHNT, YYREEE (reference sequence). CDR3 DNA: TGTGTCAGCAGCTTGGATGGGGGTACGGGCAATCAGCCCCAGCATTTT. This translates into CVSSLDGGTGNQPQHF.

As to this clonotype: Germline is not matched at one junction end, which may reflect a read error. The rearrangement joins TRBV6-5 to TRBJ2-2, with 8 bases matching TRBD1. Germline lookup yields CDR1 MNHEY and CDR2 SVGAGI. CDR3 length: 15 amino acids. The CDR3 reads CASNSRTGFTGELFF. The CDR3 region has the DNA TGTGCCAGCAATTCGCGGACAGGGTTCACCGGTGAGCTGTTTTTT.

This clonotype was observed once. The junction shows a germline mismatch at one end, possibly a read error. This chain links TRBV4-1 with TRBJ2-3; 9 nucleotides align to TRBD1. The CDR3 extends over 16 amino acids. Germline CDR1 is MGHRA and CDR2 is YSYEKL. The DNA for the CDR3 is TGTTCCAGCAGTGCGCCGGGACAGGGTTTCTCAGATACGCAGTATTTT. It is translated as CSSSAPGQGFSDTQYF.

The chain carries TRBV28 and TRBJ2-7; weak D call: TRBD1 (5 bases). There are 14 residues in the CDR3. The germline V and J ends were trimmed by 10 bases and 0 bases, with 16 bases remaining between them. Germline CDR1 MDHEN, CDR2 SYDVKM. The CDR3 DNA reads TGTGCCAACAGGTCCCCGTGGCTCTCCTACGAGCAGTACTTC. It translates to CANRSPWLSYEQYF.

Remarks on this clonotype: An end of the junction differs from the germline gene, which may be a read error. This chain connects TRBV6-5 to TRBJ2-3; no definite D call. Germline CDR1 reads MNHEY; CDR2 reads SVGAGI. The CDR3 spans 14 residues. In nucleotides, the CDR3 is TGTGTCAGCAATGAAGCCGGAGCTCAAGATACGCCGTATTTT. It translates to CVSNEAGAQDTPYF.

A note on this clonotype: At one end, the junction sequence differs from germline, possibly due to a read error. The V and J genes are TRBV11-3 and TRBJ2-1; TRBD1 might be the D (5 bases). Germline assignment: CDR1 SGHNT and CDR2 YENEEA. This CDR3 is built from 16 residues. CDR3 DNA sequence: TGTGCTAGCAGTTCAATTGGACACGGCTTCTTGGATGAGCAGTTCTTC. Translating it yields CASSSIGHGFLDEQFF. Full variable domain (rest looked up from reference TRBV11-3 and TRBJ2-1): EAGVVQSPRYKIIEKKQPVAFWCNPISGHNTLYWYLQNLGQGPELLIRYENEEAVDDSQLPKDRFSAERLKGVDSTLKIQPAELGDSAVYLCASSSIGHGFLDEQFFGPGTRLTVL.

In this sample, this clonotype is medium-sized. CDR3 region: CASRHFEQFF. DNA of the CDR3: TGTGCCAGCAGGCATTTTGAGCAGTTCTTC. The chain carries TRBV25-1 and TRBJ2-1; unclear D gene. This CDR3 region has 10 residues. Germline V lookup: CDR1 MGHDK, CDR2 SYGVNS. Trimming stripped 6 bases from V and 9 bases from J, with 6 bases between.

This clonotype was seen just once. A read error may account for a junction end that differs from germline. The gene calls are TRBV12-3 or TRBV12-4 and TRBJ2-5; TRBD2 might be the D (5 bases). CDR3 length: 15 amino acids. This CDR3 is CASSTYLGREETHYF. The CDR3 nucleotides are TGTGCCAGCAGCACCTACCTGGGGAGAGAAGAGACCCACTACTTC.

The V and J genes are TRBV6-2 or TRBV6-3 and TRBJ1-5; TRBD1 aligns across 10 bases. This CDR3 spans 15 amino acids. After removal of 5 bases from V and 15 bases from J, the junction contained 16 bases not matched to a gene. From germline, CDR1 is MNHEY and CDR2 SVGEGT. CDR3 sequence: CASSKVTGGVQSRHF. The CDR3 DNA reads TGTGCCAGCAGTAAAGTGACAGGGGGCGTTCAGTCACGGCATTTT.

Turning to this clonotype: In this CDR3 the conserved last residue, phenylalanine or tryptophan, is missing, so a read error is likely. The chain has TRBV4-3 and TRBJ2-3; unclear D gene. Per the germline V gene, CDR1 is LGHNA and CDR2 is YSLEER. The CDR3 consists of 18 residues. CDR3 region: CASSQSVWLGEPDDTQYL. DNA of the CDR3: TGCGCCAGCAGCCAGTCGGTCTGGCTGGGTGAACCCGATGATACACAGTATCTT.

A word on this clonotype: An end of the junction differs from the germline gene, which may be a read error. The rearrangement uses TRBV5-1 and TRBJ2-7; TRBD2 is a possible D gene (6 bases). Germline-derived CDR1 and CDR2 are SGHRS and YFSETQ. The CDR3 length is 18 residues. The CDR3 nucleotides are TGCGCCAGCACCTTGGGGGTCTTCGGGAGTTCGAGCTCCAACGAGCAGTACTTC. Translated: CASTLGVFGSSSSNEQYF.

This clonotype appeared a few times. The gene calls are TRBV7-2 and TRBJ2-1; 9 bases align to TRBD1. In germline, CDR1 is SGHTA, CDR2 FQGNSA. The length of the CDR3 is 15 residues. Unmatched junction bases numbered 9, after V lost 5 bases and J lost 7 bases. The chain's CDR3 is CASSGADRGRNEQFF. As DNA, the CDR3 is TGTGCCAGCAGCGGCGCAGACAGGGGGAGAAATGAGCAGTTCTTC.

The J gene is TRBJ2-1, the V gene TRBV11-2, with 12 bases aligning to TRBD2. The junction had 11 bases not matched to a gene; V was cut back by 5 bases and J by 6 bases. The CDR3 spans 17 residues. Germline V CDR1 and CDR2: SGHAT, FQNNGV. In nucleotides, the CDR3 is TGTGCCAGCAGCCTTACTAGCGGGAGGTTCTCTGGCAATGAGCAGTTCTTC. Protein product: CASSLTSGRFSGNEQFF.

About this clonotype itself: The CDR3 ends on some other residue instead of the conserved phenylalanine or tryptophan, so this is likely a read error. The chain has TRBV28 and TRBJ1-5, with D uncertain. V lost 2 bases, J lost 5 bases, and 10 bases lay in between. Germline CDR1 and CDR2: MDHEN and SYDVKM. This CDR3 has 14 amino acids. The CDR3 loop reads CASSLTHGYQPQHL. The CDR3 DNA reads as TGTGCCAGCAGTTTAACACATGGGTATCAGCCCCAGCATCTT.

Turning to this clonotype: A junction end diverges from the germline sequence, so it may reflect a read error. The chain couples TRBV6-5 to TRBJ2-2, with 8 bases fitting TRBD1. This CDR3 comprises 15 residues. Germline V lookup: CDR1 MNHEY, CDR2 SVGAGI. CDR3 coding DNA: TGTGCCAGTGGTCCGCGGACAGGGTTCACCGGGAAGCTGTTTTTT. Protein sequence: CASGPRTGFTGKLFF.